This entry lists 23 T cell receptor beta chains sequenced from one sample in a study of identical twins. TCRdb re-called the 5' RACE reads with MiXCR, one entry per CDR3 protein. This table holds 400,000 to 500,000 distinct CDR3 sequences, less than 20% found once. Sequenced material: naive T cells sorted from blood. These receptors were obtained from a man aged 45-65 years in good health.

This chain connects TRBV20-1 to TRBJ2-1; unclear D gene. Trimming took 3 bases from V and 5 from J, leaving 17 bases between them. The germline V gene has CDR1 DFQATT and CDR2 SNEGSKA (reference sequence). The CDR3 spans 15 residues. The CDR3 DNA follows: TGCAGTGCTAGCGGATTTACAGCGTACGACAATGAGCAGTTCTTC. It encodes CSASGFTAYDNEQFF.

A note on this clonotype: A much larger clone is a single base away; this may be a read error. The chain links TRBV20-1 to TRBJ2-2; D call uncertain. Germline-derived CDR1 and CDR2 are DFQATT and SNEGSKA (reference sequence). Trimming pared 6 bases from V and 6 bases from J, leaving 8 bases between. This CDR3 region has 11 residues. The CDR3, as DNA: TGCAGTGCCACCAACCCCGGGGAGCTGTTTTTT. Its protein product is CSATNPGELFF.

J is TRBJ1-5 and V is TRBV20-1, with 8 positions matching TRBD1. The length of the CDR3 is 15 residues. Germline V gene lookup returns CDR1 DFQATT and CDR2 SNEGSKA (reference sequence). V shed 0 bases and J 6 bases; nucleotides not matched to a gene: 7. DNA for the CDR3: TGCAGTGCTAGAGATTCCCAGGGGGCGAGTCAGCCCCAGCATTTT. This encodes CSARDSQGASQPQHF.

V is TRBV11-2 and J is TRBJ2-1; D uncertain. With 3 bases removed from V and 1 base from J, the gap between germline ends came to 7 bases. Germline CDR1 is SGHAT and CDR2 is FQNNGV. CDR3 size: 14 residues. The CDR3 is CASSFVGSYNEQFF. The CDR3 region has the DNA TGTGCCAGCAGCTTCGTGGGGTCCTACAATGAGCAGTTCTTC.

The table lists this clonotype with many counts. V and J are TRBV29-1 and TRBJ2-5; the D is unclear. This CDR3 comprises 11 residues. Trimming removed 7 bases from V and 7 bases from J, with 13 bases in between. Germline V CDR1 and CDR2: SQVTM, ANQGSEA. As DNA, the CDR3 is TGCAGCGCTCTAGAGGAACCGACCCAGTACTTC. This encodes CSALEEPTQYF. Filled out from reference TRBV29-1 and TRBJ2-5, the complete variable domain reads SAVISQKPSRDICQRGTSLTIQCQVDSQVTMMFWYRQQPGQSLTLIATANQGSEATYESGFVIDKFPISRPNLTFSTLTVSNMSPEDSSIYLCSALEEPTQYFGPGTRLLVL.

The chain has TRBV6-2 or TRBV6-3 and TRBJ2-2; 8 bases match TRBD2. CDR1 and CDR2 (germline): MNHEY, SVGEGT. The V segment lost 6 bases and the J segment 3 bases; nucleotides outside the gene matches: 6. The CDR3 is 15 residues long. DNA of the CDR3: TGTGCCAGCAGACGGAGCGGGGGACACACCGGGGAGCTGTTTTTT. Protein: CASRRSGGHTGELFF.

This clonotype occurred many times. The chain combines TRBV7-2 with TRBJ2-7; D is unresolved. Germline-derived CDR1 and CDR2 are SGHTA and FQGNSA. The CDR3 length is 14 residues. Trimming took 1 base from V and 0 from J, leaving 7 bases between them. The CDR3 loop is CASSLDLLSYEQYF. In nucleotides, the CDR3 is TGTGCCAGCAGCTTAGATCTGCTCTCCTACGAGCAGTACTTC.

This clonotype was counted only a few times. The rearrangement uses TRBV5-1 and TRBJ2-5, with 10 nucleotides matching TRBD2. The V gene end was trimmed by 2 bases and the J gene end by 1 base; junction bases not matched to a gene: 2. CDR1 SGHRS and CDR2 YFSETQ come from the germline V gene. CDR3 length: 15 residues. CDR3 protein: CASSFGLAAQETQYF. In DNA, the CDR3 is TGCGCCAGCAGCTTTGGACTAGCGGCCCAAGAGACCCAGTACTTC.

For the CDR3, the DNA is TGTGCCAGCAGAACACTAGCGGGAGTAGGCCCTGGGGCCAACGTCCTGACTTTC. As protein: CASRTLAGVGPGANVLTF. This sequence joins TRBV6-1 and TRBJ2-6; 11 bases align to TRBD2. V dropped 6 bases and J dropped 2; count of bases not matched to a gene: 9. Germline assignment: CDR1 MNHNS and CDR2 SASEGT. This CDR3 is 18 amino acids long.

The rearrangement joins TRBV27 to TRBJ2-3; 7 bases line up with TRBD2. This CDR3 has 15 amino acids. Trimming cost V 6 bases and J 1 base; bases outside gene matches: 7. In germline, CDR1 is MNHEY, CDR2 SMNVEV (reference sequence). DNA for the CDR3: TGTGCCAGCAGAAGAAGCGGGGTGCGCACAGATACGCAGTATTTT. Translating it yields CASRRSGVRTDTQYF.

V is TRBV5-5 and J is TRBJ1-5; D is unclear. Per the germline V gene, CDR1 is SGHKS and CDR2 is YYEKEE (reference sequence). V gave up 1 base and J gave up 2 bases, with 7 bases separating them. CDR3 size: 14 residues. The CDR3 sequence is CASSLKEGNQPQHF. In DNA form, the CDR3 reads TGTGCCAGCAGCTTGAAAGAGGGCAATCAGCCCCAGCATTTT. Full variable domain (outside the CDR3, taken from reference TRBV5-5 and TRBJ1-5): DAGVTQSPTHLIKTRGQQVTLRCSPISGHKSVSWYQQVLGQGPQFIFQYYEKEERGRGNFPDRFSARQFPNYSSELNVNALLLGDSALYLCASSLKEGNQPQHFGDGTRLSIL.

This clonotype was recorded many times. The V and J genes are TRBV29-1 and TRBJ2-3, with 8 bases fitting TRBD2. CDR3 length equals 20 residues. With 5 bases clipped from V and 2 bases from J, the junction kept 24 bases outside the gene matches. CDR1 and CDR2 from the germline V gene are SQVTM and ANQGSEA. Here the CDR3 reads CSVPPGTGGTSGAYTDTQYF. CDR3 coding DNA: TGCAGCGTTCCCCCTGGGACCGGCGGAACTAGCGGAGCCTACACAGATACGCAGTATTTT.

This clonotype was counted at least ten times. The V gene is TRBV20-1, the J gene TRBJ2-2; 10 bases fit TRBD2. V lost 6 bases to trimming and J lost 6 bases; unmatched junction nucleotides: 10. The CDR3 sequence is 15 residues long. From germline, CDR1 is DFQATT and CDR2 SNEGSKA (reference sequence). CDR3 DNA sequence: TGCAGTGCCCGATCTAGCGGGAGAGGAGCCGGGGAGCTGTTTTTT. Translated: CSARSSGRGAGELFF.

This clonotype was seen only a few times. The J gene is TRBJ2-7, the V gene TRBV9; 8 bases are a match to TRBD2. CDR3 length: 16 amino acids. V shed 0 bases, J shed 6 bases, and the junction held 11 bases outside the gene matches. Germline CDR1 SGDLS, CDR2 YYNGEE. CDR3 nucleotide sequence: TGTGCCAGCAGCGTAGCTGTAACTAGCGGCCTCAGCGAGCAGTACTTC. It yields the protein CASSVAVTSGLSEQYF.

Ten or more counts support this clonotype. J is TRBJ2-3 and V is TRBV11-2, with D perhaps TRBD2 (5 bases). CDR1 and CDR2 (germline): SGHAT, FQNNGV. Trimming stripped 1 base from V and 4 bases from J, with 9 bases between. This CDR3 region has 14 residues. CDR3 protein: CASSLVAGADTQYF. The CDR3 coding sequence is TGTGCCAGCAGCTTAGTAGCCGGGGCAGATACGCAGTATTTT.

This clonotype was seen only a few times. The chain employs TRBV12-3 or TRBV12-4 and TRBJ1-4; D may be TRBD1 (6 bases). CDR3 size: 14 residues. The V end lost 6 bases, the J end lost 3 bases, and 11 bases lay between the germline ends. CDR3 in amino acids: CASRGGEANEKLFF. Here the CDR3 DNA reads TGTGCCAGCAGAGGGGGGGAGGCTAATGAAAAACTGTTTTTT.

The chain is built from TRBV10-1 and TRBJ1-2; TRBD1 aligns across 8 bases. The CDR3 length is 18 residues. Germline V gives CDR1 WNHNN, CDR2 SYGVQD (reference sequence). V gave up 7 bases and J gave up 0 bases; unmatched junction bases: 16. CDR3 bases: TGCGCCAGCATCAGGTCGACCGGGACAGGAGACCCTAACTATGGCTACACCTTC. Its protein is CASIRSTGTGDPNYGYTF.

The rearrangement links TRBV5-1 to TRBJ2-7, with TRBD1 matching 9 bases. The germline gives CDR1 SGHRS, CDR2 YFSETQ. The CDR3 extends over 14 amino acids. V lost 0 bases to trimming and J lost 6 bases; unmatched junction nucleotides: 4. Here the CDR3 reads CASSLGGTGSEQYF. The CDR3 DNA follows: TGCGCCAGCAGCTTGGGCGGGACAGGGAGCGAGCAGTACTTC.

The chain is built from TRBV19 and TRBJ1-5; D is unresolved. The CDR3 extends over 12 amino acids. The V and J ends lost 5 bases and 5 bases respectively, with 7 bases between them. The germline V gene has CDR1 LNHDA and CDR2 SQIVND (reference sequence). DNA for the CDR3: TGTGCCAGTAGTCCCCTTTATCAGCCCCAGCATTTT. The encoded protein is CASSPLYQPQHF.

In nucleotides, the CDR3 is TGTGCCAGCAGTCCTGGGTGGCGCGAATACAATGAGCAGTTCTTC. Its protein product is CASSPGWREYNEQFF. V and J are TRBV6-4 and TRBJ2-1; D is uncertain. The CDR3 is 15 residues long. The V gene lost 5 bases and the J gene lost 4 bases, with 15 bases spanning the gap. CDR1 is MRHNA, CDR2 SNTAGT, per germline.

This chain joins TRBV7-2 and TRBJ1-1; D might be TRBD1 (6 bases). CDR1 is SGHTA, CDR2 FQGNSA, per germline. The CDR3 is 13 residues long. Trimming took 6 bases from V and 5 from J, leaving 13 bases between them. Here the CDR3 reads CASRFGGWTEAFF. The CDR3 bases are TGTGCCAGCAGATTCGGGGGCTGGACTGAAGCTTTCTTT.

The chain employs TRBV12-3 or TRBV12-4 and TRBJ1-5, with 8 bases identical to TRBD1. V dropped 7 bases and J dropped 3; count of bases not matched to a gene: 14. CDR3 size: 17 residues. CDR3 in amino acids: CASTLGAGQGTNQPQHF. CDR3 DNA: TGTGCCAGCACCCTAGGAGCTGGACAGGGCACCAATCAGCCCCAGCATTTT.

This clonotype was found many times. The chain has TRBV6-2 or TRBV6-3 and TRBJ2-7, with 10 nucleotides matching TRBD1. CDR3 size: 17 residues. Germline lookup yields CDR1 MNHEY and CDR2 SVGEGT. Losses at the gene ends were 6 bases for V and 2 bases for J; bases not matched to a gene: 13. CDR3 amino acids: CASSYNGRDRGTYEQYF. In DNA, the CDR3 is TGTGCCAGCAGCTACAACGGTCGGGACAGGGGTACCTACGAGCAGTACTTC.